This TCR beta chain was recovered during a study of blood T cell repertoires in COVID-19. About the study: Acute-phase and convalescent COVID-19 samples originated in the United States, Italy and Spain. T cells, B-cell-depleted T cells, or PBMCs provided the cDNA or gDNA that served as material.

The data were produced by immunoSEQ multiplex PCR, yet TCRdb's version contains in-frame clones alone and is incomplete. The sample has approximately 300,000 clones, roughly 82% seen once. The receptor comes from a woman aged 45-65 years with acute or convalescent COVID-19. The sequenced material came from peripheral blood.

The CDR3 region has the DNA TGTGCCAGCAGCTCTAAACTCCTGGACACTGAAGCTTTCTTT. Translation gives CASSSKLLDTEAFF. The chain combines TRBV7-2 with TRBJ1-1; D call uncertain. The V end lost 4 bases, the J end lost 3 bases, and 12 bases lay between the germline ends. The CDR3 length is 14 residues. Germline values: CDR1 SGHTA, CDR2 FQGNSA.